A single sample is the source of the 14 T cell receptor beta chains below, sequenced in a study of monozygotic twins with inflammatory bowel disease. TCRdb reprocessed the 5' RACE reads; each CDR3 protein has one entry and no DNA is given. The sample has under 150,000 distinct CDR3 sequences. Sequenced: blood. These TCRs come from a human donor with ulcerative colitis or Crohn's disease, or a healthy co-twin of an affected twin (not recorded which).

CDR3 amino acids: CSARAPPTQPQHF. V is TRBV20-1 and J is TRBJ1-5. CDR1 is DFQATT and CDR2 is SNEGSKA in the germline V gene (reference sequence). The CDR3 totals 13 residues.

The rearrangement joins TRBV15 to TRBJ1-1. CDR1 is LNHNV, CDR2 YYDKDF, per germline (reference sequence). This CDR3 contains 13 residues. CDR3 region: CATTLGLNTEAFF.

The chain joins TRBV7-7 to TRBJ2-5. The CDR3 sequence is 13 residues long. Germline V CDR1 and CDR2: SSHAT, FNYEAQ (reference sequence). CDR3 residues: CASSLALRAEKYF.

The chain couples TRBV27 to TRBJ2-1. The CDR3 length is 16 residues. The V gene's germline CDR1 is MNHEY and CDR2 SMNVEV (reference sequence). The CDR3 loop is CASSLAGTSSYNEQFF.

The V gene is TRBV5-1, the J gene TRBJ2-5; without DNA, the TCRdb call of TRBD1 cannot be checked. CDR3 length: 16 amino acids. CDR1 and CDR2 (germline): SGHRS, YFSETQ. Here the CDR3 reads CASSLSIGGLSETQYF.

The rearrangement joins TRBV2 to TRBJ1-1; without DNA, the TCRdb call of TRBD1 cannot be checked. Per germline, CDR1 SNHLY and CDR2 FYNNEI. The CDR3 runs to 14 residues. CDR3 sequence: CASSRGGHTAEAFF.

The gene calls are TRBV9 and TRBJ2-3; TCRdb returns TRBD1, unconfirmable since there is no DNA. The CDR3 runs 17 residues. Germline V gene data show CDR1 as SGDLS and CDR2 as YYNGEE. CDR3 in amino acids: CASSVISGQGSTDTQYF.

The chain couples TRBV7-9 to TRBJ2-7; the TCRdb call, TRBD1, lacks DNA for checking. Germline CDR1 SEHNR, CDR2 FQNEAQ (reference sequence). The CDR3 extends over 16 amino acids. The CDR3 loop is CASSSSTRDRGGEQYF.

The rearrangement joins TRBV5-4 to TRBJ1-1. The CDR3 is made up of 15 amino acids. The germline V gene has CDR1 SGHNT and CDR2 YYREEE (reference sequence). The CDR3 reads CASSSKGEGNTEAFF.

The chain recombines TRBV4-2 with TRBJ2-1; TCRdb's D call of TRBD1 is untestable without DNA. The CDR3 is 16 residues long. Germline CDR1 and CDR2: LGHNA and YNFKEQ. This CDR3 reads CASSPPDSGLYNEQFF.

The rearrangement uses TRBV7-2 and TRBJ1-2. CDR3 length: 14 residues. Looked up from germline, CDR1 is SGHTA and CDR2 is FQGNSA. CDR3 protein: CASSLGIESYGYTF.

The CDR3: CATSDPGQGLYNEQFF. The chain recombines TRBV24-1 with TRBJ2-1; the D call of TRBD1 rests on TCRdb alone, since no DNA is present to check it. The CDR3 runs to 16 residues. In germline, CDR1 is KGHDR, CDR2 SFDVKD.

The CDR3 protein is CASSLISPGQGNSYEQYF. The V gene is TRBV28, the J gene TRBJ2-7; TCRdb calls TRBD1, which cannot be checked without DNA. The CDR3 spans 18 residues. Germline V gene lookup returns CDR1 MDHEN and CDR2 SYDVKM.

V gene TRBV5-1 combines with J gene TRBJ2-5; the TCRdb D gene call, TRBD2, has no DNA to confirm it. The length of the CDR3 is 15 residues. CDR1 is SGHRS, CDR2 YFSETQ, per germline. The CDR3: CASSLGWRGQETQYF.